This TCR beta chain comes out of a study of blood T cell repertoires in COVID-19. Method: immunoSEQ multiplex PCR; TCRdb's copy keeps in-frame clones and lacks some. The repertoire has nearly 350,000 clones, around 91% of them found once; the top ten carry around 3.5%. Per germline, CDR1 SNHLY and CDR2 FYNNEI. The V and J ends lost 7 bases and 8 bases, in that order; junction bases with no gene match: 10. This CDR3 contains 13 residues. The sequence was obtained from a woman between 18 and 29 years old who had recovered from COVID-19. V and J are TRBV2 and TRBJ1-2; the match to TRBD1 covers 7 bases. Sequencing input: peripheral blood. The CDR3 sequence is CASTNDREDGYTF. CDR3 DNA sequence: TGTGCCAGCACCAACGACAGGGAGGACGGCTACACCTTC.